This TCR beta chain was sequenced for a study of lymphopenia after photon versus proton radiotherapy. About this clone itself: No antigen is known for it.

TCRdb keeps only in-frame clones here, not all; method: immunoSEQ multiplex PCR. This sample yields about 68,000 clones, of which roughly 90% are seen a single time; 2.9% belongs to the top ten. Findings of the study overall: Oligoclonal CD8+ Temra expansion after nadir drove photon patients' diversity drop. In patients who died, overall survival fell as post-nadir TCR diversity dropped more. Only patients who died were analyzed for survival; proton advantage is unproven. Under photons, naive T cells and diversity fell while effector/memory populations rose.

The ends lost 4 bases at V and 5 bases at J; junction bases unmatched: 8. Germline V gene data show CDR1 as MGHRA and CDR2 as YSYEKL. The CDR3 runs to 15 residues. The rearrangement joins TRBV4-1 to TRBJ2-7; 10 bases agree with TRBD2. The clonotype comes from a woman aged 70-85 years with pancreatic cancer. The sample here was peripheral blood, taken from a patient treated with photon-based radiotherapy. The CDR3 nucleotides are TGCGCCAGCAGCCCCAGGACTAGCGGTGACAACGAGCAGTACTTC. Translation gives CASSPRTSGDNEQYF.